This paragraph reports one TCR beta chain. Its antigen remains unidentified. This sample was included in a study of siplizumab effects on memory and regulatory T cells. This CDR3 has 15 residues. From germline, CDR1 is GTSNPN and CDR2 SVGIG (reference sequence). Trimming left V 0 bases short and J 2 bases short, with 10 bases between. Only in-frame clones appear in the TCRdb table, and some are missing; sequencing was by immunoSEQ multiplex PCR. The repertoire consists of approximately 50,000 clones, with over 90% occurring once and the leading ten covering approximately 17%. Findings of the study overall: Solely a minor proportion of alloreactive clones could be assigned to unstimulated subsets.

The material sequenced was CD8+ T cells sorted from blood. The sequence was collected from a human donor in good health. This sequence joins TRBV30 and TRBJ2-2; D gene unclear. The CDR3 DNA reads TGTGCCTGGAGTGTACGTCCAGACAACACCGGGGAGCTGTTTTTT. This codes for CAWSVRPDNTGELFF.